One and the same sample provided the 19 T cell receptor beta chains below, sequenced in a study of blood T cell repertoires in COVID-19. The method was immunoSEQ multiplex PCR; TCRdb's version includes in-frame clones alone and lacks a portion of them. The sample contains roughly 97,000 clones, 75% to 95% of which appear only once. Sequencing input: peripheral blood. Source of these receptors: a man in his sixties with acute or convalescent COVID-19.

This sequence joins TRBV18 and TRBJ2-1; 12 nucleotides agree with TRBD2. Trimming removed 4 bases from V and 0 bases from J; junction bases left unmatched: 10. There are 19 residues in the CDR3. The germline V gene encodes CDR1 KGHSH and CDR2 LQKENI. The CDR3 sequence is CASSLLWTSGANSYNEQFF. CDR3 sequence (DNA): TGTGCCAGCTCACTCCTCTGGACTAGCGGGGCCAACTCCTACAATGAGCAGTTCTTC.

J is TRBJ1-2 and V is TRBV4-2, with D maybe TRBD1 (6 bases). Germline assignment: CDR1 LGHNA and CDR2 YNFKEQ. The CDR3 is 15 residues long. V gave up 0 bases and J gave up 3 bases, with 11 bases separating them. The CDR3 is CASSQDPQGDYGYTF. CDR3 coding DNA: TGTGCCAGCAGCCAAGATCCACAGGGTGACTATGGCTACACCTTC.

The V and J genes are TRBV7-6 and TRBJ2-2; TRBD1 matches 9 bases. Losses at the gene ends were 8 bases for V and 3 bases for J; bases not matched to a gene: 4. Germline values: CDR1 SGHVS, CDR2 FNYEAQ. The CDR3 has 14 amino acids. CDR3 nucleotide sequence: TGTGCCAGCCGCGACAGGGGGTACACCGGGGAGCTGTTTTTT. Translating it yields CASRDRGYTGELFF.

This rearrangement joins TRBV3-1 (or the pseudogene TRBV3-2) to TRBJ1-1; D not resolved. The length of the CDR3 is 12 residues. Trimming removed 1 base from V and 8 bases from J, with 8 bases in between. Per germline, CDR1 LGHDT and CDR2 YNNKEL (reference sequence). DNA for the CDR3: TGTGCCAGCAGCCAAGGGGTCGGGGAAGCTTTCTTT. Translated: CASSQGVGEAFF.

The rearrangement uses TRBV3-1 (or the pseudogene TRBV3-2) and TRBJ2-5; a weak D match, TRBD1 (5 bases). CDR3 length: 15 amino acids. V was shortened by 2 bases and J by 1 base, with 11 bases between the two germline ends. Germline V CDR1 and CDR2: LGHDT, YNNKEL (reference sequence). CDR3 region: CASSQPQGFQETQYF. The CDR3 DNA sequence: TGTGCCAGCAGCCAACCCCAGGGTTTCCAAGAGACCCAGTACTTC.

The chain links TRBV21-1 to TRBJ2-7; the table's D call, TRBD2, was not checked against the DNA. TRBV21-1 is a documented pseudogene. This CDR3 is built from 20 residues. CDR3 protein: CASSKVQLRGETVLTYEQYF. The CDR3 coding sequence is TGTGCCAGCAGCAAAGTCCAACTGCGGGGCGAGACCGTTTTGACCTACGAGCAGTACTTC.

This clone has just a few counts. The chain recombines TRBV6-1 with TRBJ1-1; no clear D gene. Trimming took off 2 bases at V and 1 base at J, with 5 bases between the two ends. Germline assignment: CDR1 MNHNS and CDR2 SASEGT. The CDR3 runs to 13 residues. CDR3 coding DNA: TGTGCCAGCAGTGAATCGGGGAACACTGAAGCTTTCTTT. It translates to CASSESGNTEAFF.

V and J are TRBV11-2 and TRBJ1-3; D perhaps matches TRBD1 (5 bases). Per germline, CDR1 SGHAT and CDR2 FQNNGV. Trimming left V 5 bases short and J 8 bases short, with 22 bases between. The CDR3 has 16 amino acids. The DNA for the CDR3 is TGTGCCAGCAGCACCCAGAGAGGGGACTCTGGGGACACCATATATTTT. Protein: CASSTQRGDSGDTIYF.

The gene calls are TRBV5-1 and TRBJ1-2; tentatively, D is TRBD1 (6 bases). The CDR3 runs to 14 residues. V was cut by 2 bases and J by 2 bases, with 10 bases left in between. The germline V gene has CDR1 SGHRS and CDR2 YFSETQ. CDR3 in DNA: TGCGCCAGCAGCTTAACAGGGAGAAACTATGGCTACACCTTC. Translating it yields CASSLTGRNYGYTF.

The V gene is TRBV12-5, the J gene TRBJ2-1, with 11 nucleotides matching TRBD2. With 4 bases clipped from V and 8 bases from J, the junction kept 10 bases outside the gene matches. The length of the CDR3 is 16 residues. The germline V gene has CDR1 LGHNT and CDR2 FRNRAP. The CDR3 spells CASGSGLAGGQDEQFF. The CDR3 DNA is TGTGCTAGTGGTTCCGGATTAGCGGGGGGGCAGGATGAGCAGTTCTTC. The full variable domain, completed using reference TRBV12-5 and TRBJ2-1, is DARVTQTPRHKVTEMGQEVTMRCQPILGHNTVFWYRQTMMQGLELLAYFRNRAPLDDSGMPKDRFSAEMPDATLATLKIQPSEPRDSAVYFCASGSGLAGGQDEQFFGPGTRLTVL.

V and J are TRBV30 and TRBJ2-5; TRBD1 matches 9 bases. Germline CDR1 GTSNPN, CDR2 SVGIG (reference sequence). V gave up 1 base and J gave up 5 bases; unmatched junction bases: 5. The CDR3 runs 14 residues. The DNA for the CDR3 is TGTGCCTGGAGTGGACAGGGGACAGGGGAGACCCAGTACTTC. It translates to CAWSGQGTGETQYF.

The chain links TRBV18 to TRBJ1-3; D is unresolved. Trimming left V 8 bases short and J 0 bases short, with 8 bases between. This CDR3 region has 13 residues. The V gene's germline CDR1 is KGHSH and CDR2 LQKENI. DNA for the CDR3: TGTGCCAGCCTGGCCAGCTCTGGAAACACCATATATTTT. Translating it yields CASLASSGNTIYF.

The CDR3 DNA sequence: TGTGCCACCTCCCCGGGGACTGAAGCTTTCTTT. As protein: CATSPGTEAFF. This chain uses TRBV10-3 with TRBJ1-1; the D is unclear. Per germline, CDR1 ENHRY and CDR2 SYGVKD. The length of the CDR3 is 11 residues. V lost 10 bases, J lost 5 bases, and 11 bases lay in between.

This chain links TRBV18 with TRBJ1-2; maybe TRBD1 (6 bases). V lost 2 bases and J lost 6, with 13 bases in between. This CDR3 comprises 14 residues. The germline V gene encodes CDR1 KGHSH and CDR2 LQKENI. CDR3: CASSPRQDFDGYTF. CDR3 sequence (DNA): TGTGCCAGCTCACCAAGACAGGACTTCGATGGCTACACCTTC.

The rearrangement joins TRBV5-1 to TRBJ2-1; TRBD1 matches 10 bases. Germline V gene data show CDR1 as SGHRS and CDR2 as YFSETQ. The CDR3 length is 18 residues. Trimming cost V 4 bases and J 2 bases; bases outside gene matches: 12. This CDR3 reads CASSPRDRGSAPYNEQFF. The CDR3 coding sequence is TGCGCCAGCAGCCCCCGGGACAGGGGAAGCGCACCCTACAATGAGCAGTTCTTC.

The V gene is TRBV7-9, the J gene TRBJ1-1; D gene unclear. CDR1 and CDR2 (germline): SEHNR, FQNEAQ (reference sequence). Trimming took 7 bases from V and 1 from J, leaving 16 bases between them. CDR3 size: 15 residues. The CDR3 DNA follows: TGTGCCAGCACCTCCTACGGAGCTGGGAACACTGAAGCTTTCTTT. This translates into CASTSYGAGNTEAFF.

The gene calls are TRBV20-1 and TRBJ1-2, with D perhaps TRBD1 (6 bases). The CDR3 is 15 amino acids. Germline V gene data show CDR1 as DFQATT and CDR2 as SNEGSKA (reference sequence). V dropped 3 bases and J dropped 6 bases, with 20 bases sitting between them. CDR3 nucleotides: TGCAGTGCTAGTCTTGCCCGGGGGGGCGCAGATGGCTACACCTTC. Protein: CSASLARGGADGYTF.

This clone came up a few times. The chain employs TRBV5-4 and TRBJ1-1; D is undetermined. Trimming stripped 0 bases from V and 2 bases from J, with 14 bases between. The germline gives CDR1 SGHNT, CDR2 YYREEE (reference sequence). The CDR3 loop spans 16 amino acids. CDR3 residues: CASSLGGVGRNTEAFF. In DNA, the CDR3 is TGTGCCAGCAGCTTGGGGGGAGTTGGCAGAAACACTGAAGCTTTCTTT. Full variable domain (remainder filled in from reference TRBV5-4 and TRBJ1-1): ETGVTQSPTHLIKTRGQQVTLRCSSQSGHNTVSWYQQALGQGPQFIFQYYREEENGRGNFPPRFSGLQFPNYSSELNVNALELDDSALYLCASSLGGVGRNTEAFFGQGTRLTVV.

This chain joins TRBV18 and TRBJ1-1; TRBD1 aligns across 7 bases. The CDR3 is 16 residues long. Trimming cost V 6 bases and J 1 base; bases outside gene matches: 11. The V gene's germline CDR1 is KGHSH and CDR2 LQKENI. The CDR3 is CASSYTVGQQNTEAFF. The CDR3 bases are TGTGCCAGCTCCTATACCGTGGGACAGCAGAACACTGAAGCTTTCTTT.